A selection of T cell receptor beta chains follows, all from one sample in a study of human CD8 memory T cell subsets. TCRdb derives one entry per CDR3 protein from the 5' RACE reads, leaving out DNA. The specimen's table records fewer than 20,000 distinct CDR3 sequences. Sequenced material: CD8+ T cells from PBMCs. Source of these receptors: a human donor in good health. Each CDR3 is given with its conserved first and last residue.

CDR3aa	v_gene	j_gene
CASSEGASSTDTQYF	TRBV2	TRBJ2-3
CASSNFGTGGEQYF	TRBV6-6	TRBJ2-7
CASSHSPGTGELFF	TRBV12-3/TRBV12-4	TRBJ2-2
CASSLASGRYEQYF	TRBV11-2	TRBJ2-7
CATSRVQGAVGGELFF	TRBV15	TRBJ2-2
CASWVGGSRSYGYTF	TRBV2	TRBJ1-2
CASSGGTGEQFF	TRBV7-3	TRBJ2-1
CASLSSGFYGYTF	TRBV7-9	TRBJ1-2
CSARTSGTYEQYF	TRBV20-1	TRBJ2-7
CASSFRGGNQPQHF	TRBV28	TRBJ1-5
CASSLSETGGYGYTF	TRBV5-6	TRBJ1-2
CSARPPDSYGYTF	TRBV20-1	TRBJ1-2
CASSQDRSGLNTEAFF	TRBV4-3	TRBJ1-1
CASSFSNAENIQYF	TRBV7-9	TRBJ2-4
CASSLHRGARVTGELFF	TRBV6-2/TRBV6-3	TRBJ2-2
CASSSLSETGELFF	TRBV28	TRBJ2-2
CAILAGDEAFF	TRBV7-3	TRBJ1-1
CASSDGSGTGYGYTF	TRBV25-1	TRBJ1-2
CSASGTSGSTQYF	TRBV20-1	TRBJ2-5
CASSLGQGAYNEQFF	TRBV18	TRBJ2-1
CASGLGTGYYGYTF	TRBV12-5	TRBJ1-2
CATSETGTGGGNEQFF	TRBV24-1	TRBJ2-1
CASSLGPGGDKNIQYF	TRBV7-6	TRBJ2-4
CASSLGTEQYF	TRBV6-5	TRBJ2-7